Below, 12 T cell receptor beta chains from the same sample are listed, as sequenced in a study of beta chain features in type 1 diabetes. Antigens for these TCRs are unknown. General observations from the study: In every one of the four CD4+ subsets, TCRB CDR3s were moderately but significantly shorter in Type 1 diabetes patients.

Since all of the isolated RNA was reverse transcribed, expressed TCRB transcripts were what got sequenced. Data came from immunoSEQ multiplex PCR; TCRdb stores just in-frame clones and leaves some out. The sample lists fewer than 45,000 clones, 65% to 70% seen once, with about 1.7% in the top ten. Sample: Tregs from blood. Every receptor here comes from a man aged 25-40 years with type 1 diabetes. Some clones in this sample may be carry-over from other donors' samples.

The J gene is TRBJ2-5, the V gene TRBV19, with TRBD2 matching 10 bases. Trimming removed 6 bases from V and 5 bases from J; junction bases left unmatched: 9. Germline loops: CDR1 LNHDA, CDR2 SQIVND (reference sequence). The CDR3 spans 15 residues. Here the CDR3 reads CASRQRGGRGETQYF. CDR3 bases: TGTGCCAGTAGACAGCGGGGGGGCCGGGGGGAGACCCAGTACTTC. Combining the CDR3 with reference TRBV19 and TRBJ2-5 gives the whole variable domain DGGITQSPKYLFRKEGQNVTLSCEQNLNHDAMYWYRQDPGQGLRLIYYSQIVNDFQKGDIAEGYSVSREKKESFPLTVTSAQKNPTAFYLCASRQRGGRGETQYFGPGTRLLVL.

The V and J genes are TRBV7-9 and TRBJ1-5, with D unclear. Germline assignment: CDR1 SEHNR and CDR2 FQNEAQ (reference sequence). The CDR3 consists of 13 residues. V lost 4 bases to trimming and J lost 3 bases, with 7 bases between them. CDR3 residues: CASSSSSNQPQHF. The CDR3 bases are TGTGCCAGCAGCTCCTCCTCCAATCAGCCCCAGCATTTT.

The chain links TRBV7-2 to TRBJ2-1; 7 bases map to TRBD2. V shed 6 bases, J shed 1 base, and the junction held 9 bases outside the gene matches. The germline V gene encodes CDR1 SGHTA and CDR2 FQGNSA. The CDR3 is made up of 16 amino acids. The chain's CDR3 is CASSLSGTRSYNEQFF. In nucleotides, the CDR3 is TGTGCCAGCAGTTTGAGCGGGACCCGTTCCTACAATGAGCAGTTCTTC.

This chain connects TRBV5-1 to TRBJ2-7; 8 bases agree with TRBD1. J lost 2 bases, V lost 0 bases, and 7 bases had no gene match. The length of the CDR3 is 16 residues. Per germline, CDR1 SGHRS and CDR2 YFSETQ. The CDR3 here is CASSLAGTGLTYEQYF. CDR3 DNA: TGCGCCAGCAGCTTGGCCGGGACAGGATTGACCTACGAGCAGTACTTC.

CDR3 region: CASSPAGSGANVLTF. CDR3 bases: TGTGCCAGCAGCCCAGCGGGGTCCGGGGCCAACGTCCTGACTTTC. The rearrangement joins TRBV7-9 to TRBJ2-6; 7 bases are shared with TRBD2. After removal of 5 bases from V and 4 bases from J, the junction contained 5 bases not matched to a gene. Germline values: CDR1 SEHNR, CDR2 FQNEAQ (reference sequence). CDR3 length: 15 amino acids.

In this sample, this clone turned up once. The chain recombines TRBV6-1 with TRBJ2-1; weak D call: TRBD2 (5 bases). Germline CDR1 reads MNHNS; CDR2 reads SASEGT. V was cut by 2 bases and J by 2 bases, with 13 bases left in between. The CDR3 has 16 residues. CDR3 coding DNA: TGTGCCAGCAGTGAAAGTCCCGGGGTAACCTACAATGAGCAGTTCTTC. It encodes CASSESPGVTYNEQFF.

The chain has TRBV13 and TRBJ1-2; D remains ambiguous. Germline CDR1 PRHDT, CDR2 FYEKMQ (reference sequence). V lost 5 bases, J lost 7 bases, and 14 bases lay in between. The CDR3 is 13 amino acids. As DNA, the CDR3 is TGTGCCAGCAGCCTCGGGAAGCTGCGTGGCTACACCTTC. It yields the protein CASSLGKLRGYTF.

V gene TRBV30 combines with J gene TRBJ2-7, with a possible D match to TRBD1 (6 bases). This CDR3 region has 12 residues. Germline lookup yields CDR1 GTSNPN and CDR2 SVGIG (reference sequence). The V end was cut by 4 bases, the J end by 5 bases, with 12 bases between. Here the CDR3 DNA reads TGTGCCTGGACCCACAGGGCCCACGAGCAGTACTTC. Encoded protein: CAWTHRAHEQYF.

Comment on this clone: One end of the junction does not line up with germline, which may come from a read error. The V gene is TRBV2, the J gene TRBJ2-5, with D possibly being TRBD1 (5 bases). The CDR3 spans 15 residues. Germline lookup yields CDR1 SNHLY and CDR2 FYNNEI. CDR3 residues: CASGESRQGRETQYF. Here the CDR3 DNA reads TGTGCCAGCGGTGAAAGCCGGCAGGGTAGAGAGACCCAGTACTTC.

V is TRBV6-1 and J is TRBJ1-5, with 8 bases identical to TRBD1. Per germline, CDR1 MNHNS and CDR2 SASEGT. V lost 4 bases to trimming and J lost 1 base; unmatched junction nucleotides: 0. CDR3 length equals 14 residues. The CDR3: CASSGQGSNQPQHF. The CDR3 DNA reads as TGTGCCAGCAGTGGACAGGGGAGCAATCAGCCCCAGCATTTT.

This clone has only a few counts. V is TRBV25-1 and J is TRBJ2-7; D not certain. The V end lost 4 bases, the J end lost 5 bases, and 6 bases lay between the germline ends. This CDR3 is built from 11 residues. CDR1 is MGHDK and CDR2 is SYGVNS in the germline V gene. Here the CDR3 DNA reads TGTGCCAGCAGTGCCTATCACGAGCAGTACTTC. The encoded protein is CASSAYHEQYF.

The CDR3 nucleotides are TGTGCCAGCAGCTGGGGCTCAGGTCTCGAGCAGTACTTC. Translated, it gives CASSWGSGLEQYF. The chain joins TRBV7-9 to TRBJ2-7, with D maybe TRBD1 (5 bases). V lost 4 bases and J 6 bases, leaving 13 bases between the germline ends. Germline CDR1 is SEHNR and CDR2 is FQNEAQ (reference sequence). This CDR3 is built from 13 residues.